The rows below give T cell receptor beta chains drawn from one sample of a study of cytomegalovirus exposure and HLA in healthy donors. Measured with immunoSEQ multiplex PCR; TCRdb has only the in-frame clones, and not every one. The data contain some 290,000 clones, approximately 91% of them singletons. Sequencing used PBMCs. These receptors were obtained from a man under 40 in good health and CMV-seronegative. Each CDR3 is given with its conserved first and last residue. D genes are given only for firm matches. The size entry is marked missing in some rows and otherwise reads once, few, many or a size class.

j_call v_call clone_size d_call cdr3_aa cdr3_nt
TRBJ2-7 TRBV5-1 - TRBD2 CASSWGLAGSSYEQYF TGCGCCAGCAGCTGGGGACTAGCGGGGTCTTCCTACGAGCAGTACTTC
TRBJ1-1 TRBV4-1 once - CASSSRQDTEAFF TGCGCCAGCAGCTCCCGACAGGACACTGAAGCTTTCTTT
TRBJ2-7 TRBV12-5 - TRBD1 CASGRDRESYEQYF TGTGCTAGTGGACGGGACAGGGAATCCTACGAGCAGTACTTC
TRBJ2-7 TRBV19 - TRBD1 CASTPGQGALEQYF TGTGCCAGTACCCCGGGACAGGGGGCTCTTGAGCAGTACTTC
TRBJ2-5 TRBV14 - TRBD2 CASSHKRLAGGGETQYF TGTGCCAGCAGCCATAAAAGACTAGCGGGGGGAGGAGAGACCCAGTACTTC
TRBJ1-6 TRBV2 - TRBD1 CASTRDRGVSPLHF TGTGCCAGCACCCGGGACAGGGGAGTTTCACCCCTCCACTTT
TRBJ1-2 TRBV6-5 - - CASRAGHHYGYTF TGTGCCAGCAGAGCGGGACACCACTATGGCTACACCTTC
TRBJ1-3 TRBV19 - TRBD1 CASGDRSGNTIYF TGTGCCAGCGGGGACAGGTCTGGAAACACCATATATTTT
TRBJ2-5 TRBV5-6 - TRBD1 CASSYRTGASWAGETQYF TGTGCCAGCAGCTACCGGACAGGGGCGAGTTGGGCCGGAGAGACCCAGTACTTC
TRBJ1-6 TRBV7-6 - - CASSLAQKGAADNSPLHF TGTGCCAGCAGCTTAGCGCAGAAGGGAGCGGCCGATAATTCACCCCTCCACTTT
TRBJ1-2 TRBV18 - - CASSPFNTGKDGYTF TGTGCCAGCTCACCCTTTAACACAGGGAAGGATGGCTACACCTTC
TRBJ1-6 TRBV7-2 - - CASSLTPGPLHF TGTGCCAGCAGCCTTACTCCGGGACCCCTCCACTTT
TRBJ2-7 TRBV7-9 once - CASSPSGRYEQYF TGTGCCAGCAGCCCCTCAGGGCGATACGAGCAGTACTTC
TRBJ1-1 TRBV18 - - CASSRSGVGWDTEAFF TGTGCCAGCTCGCGTTCAGGGGTCGGATGGGACACTGAAGCTTTCTTT
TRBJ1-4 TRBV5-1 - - CASSLDGRWDEKLFF TGCGCCAGCAGCTTGGATGGGCGATGGGATGAAAAACTGTTTTTT
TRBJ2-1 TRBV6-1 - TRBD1 CASSEALDRGSQFF TGTGCCAGCAGTGAAGCTCTGGACAGGGGGAGTCAGTTCTTC
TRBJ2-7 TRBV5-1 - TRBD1 CASSLEGQGQYF TGCGCCAGCAGCTTGGAAGGACAGGGGCAGTACTTC
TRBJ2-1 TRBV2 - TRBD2 CASSDGRGGRNKYNEQFF TGTGCCAGCAGTGACGGGCGGGGGGGCCGTAATAAATACAATGAGCAGTTCTTC
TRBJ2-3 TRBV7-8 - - CASSLDSRRADTQYF TGTGCCAGCAGCCTCGACTCCCGCCGGGCAGATACGCAGTATTTT
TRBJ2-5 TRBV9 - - CASSVEWGLETQYF TGTGCCAGCAGCGTAGAATGGGGGCTTGAGACCCAGTACTTC
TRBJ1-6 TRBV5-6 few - CASSTTGDSPLHF TGTGCCAGCAGTACCACGGGAGATTCACCCCTCCACTTT
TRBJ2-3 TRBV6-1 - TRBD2 CASSAGTSFTTDTQYF TGTGCCAGCAGTGCTGGGACTAGCTTCACCACAGATACGCAGTATTTT
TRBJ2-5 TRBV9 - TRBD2 CASSVGPTTSGAETQYF TGTGCCAGCAGCGTAGGACCCACGACTAGCGGGGCGGAGACCCAGTACTTC
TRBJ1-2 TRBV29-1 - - CSAEGSYGYTF TGCAGCGCGGAGGGGTCCTATGGCTACACCTTC
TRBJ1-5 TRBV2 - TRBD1 CASSRTGDSNQPQHF TGTGCCAGCAGCAGGACAGGGGATAGCAATCAGCCCCAGCATTTT
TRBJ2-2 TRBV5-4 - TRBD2 CASISMGGLLFF TGTGCCAGCATTTCGATGGGGGGGTTGCTGTTTTTT
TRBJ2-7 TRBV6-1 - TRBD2 CASSEAEGVIKRGSYEQYF TGTGCCAGCAGTGAAGCGGAGGGAGTAATCAAGCGGGGGTCCTACGAGCAGTACTTC
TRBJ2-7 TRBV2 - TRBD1 CASSYTRTGYEQYF TGTGCCAGCAGTTACACCCGGACAGGCTACGAGCAGTACTTC
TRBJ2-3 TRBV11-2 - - CASSLHPGLGREDTQYF TGTGCCAGCAGCTTACATCCGGGGTTGGGGCGGGAAGATACGCAGTATTTT
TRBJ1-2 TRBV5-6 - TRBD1 CASSARQGAPYGYTF TGTGCCAGCAGCGCCCGACAGGGGGCCCCCTATGGCTACACCTTC
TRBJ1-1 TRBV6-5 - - CASSYHRLSRDAEAFF TGTGCCAGCAGTTATCATCGTCTATCGCGAGATGCTGAAGCTTTCTTT
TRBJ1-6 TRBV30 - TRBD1 CAWTLGRGRGGSPLHF TGTGCCTGGACCCTGGGCAGGGGGCGAGGAGGGTCACCCCTCCACTTT
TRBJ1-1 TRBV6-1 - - CASSSTLTLNTEAFF TGTGCCAGCAGTTCCACCCTTACACTGAACACTGAAGCTTTCTTT
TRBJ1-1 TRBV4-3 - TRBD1 CASSRTTGDTEAFF TGCGCCAGCAGCCGAACGACAGGGGACACTGAAGCTTTCTTT
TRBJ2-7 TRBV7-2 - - CASSLFRGWEQYF TGTGCCAGCAGCTTATTCCGGGGGTGGGAGCAGTACTTC
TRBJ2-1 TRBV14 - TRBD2 CASSPWTSISYNEQFF TGTGCCAGCAGCCCCTGGACTAGCATCTCCTACAATGAGCAGTTCTTC
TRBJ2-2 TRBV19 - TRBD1 CASKPPGTGGTGELFF TGTGCCAGTAAACCCCCCGGGACAGGGGGCACCGGGGAGCTGTTTTTT
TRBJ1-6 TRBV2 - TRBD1 CASRGTDNSPLHF TGTGCCAGCAGGGGGACAGATAATTCACCCCTCCACTTT
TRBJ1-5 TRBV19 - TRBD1 CASIGQGSFGNQPQHF TGTGCCAGTATCGGACAGGGAAGCTTCGGCAATCAGCCCCAGCATTTT
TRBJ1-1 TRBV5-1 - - CASAHRVVNTEAFF TGCGCCAGCGCCCACAGGGTGGTGAACACTGAAGCTTTCTTT
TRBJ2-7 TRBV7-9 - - CASSPGRGALEQYF TGTGCCAGCAGCCCTGGGAGGGGGGCCCTCGAGCAGTACTTC
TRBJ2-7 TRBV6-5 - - CASSYPRSQGNYEQYF TGTGCCAGCAGTTACCCTAGGAGCCAGGGGAACTACGAGCAGTACTTC
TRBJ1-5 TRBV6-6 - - CASSYSSRVQPQHF TGTGCCAGCAGTTACTCGTCGAGGGTTCAGCCCCAGCATTTT